The 32 T cell receptor beta chains below come from one sample, sequenced in a study of CD8 T cells in ankylosing spondylitis. In TCRdb, the 5' RACE reads were re-called with MiXCR into one record per CDR3 protein. The sample lists roughly 200,000 distinct CDR3 sequences, roughly 24% occurring once. The sample was blood, either unsorted or a sorted T cell fraction (not recorded which). These receptors were collected from a male donor with ankylosing spondylitis or in good health (not recorded which).

V is TRBV29-1 and J is TRBJ2-5; D possibly corresponds to TRBD1 (7 bases). Trimming took 7 bases from V and 4 from J, leaving 16 bases between them. Germline CDR1 is SQVTM and CDR2 is ANQGSEA. This CDR3 has 13 residues. The CDR3 DNA reads as TGCAGCGCAGGGGGGTTGGGGAGAGAGACCCAGTACTTC. This codes for CSAGGLGRETQYF.

This clonotype was seen repeatedly, ten times or more. The chain uses TRBV6-1 and TRBJ1-6, with D perhaps TRBD1 (5 bases). The CDR3 is made up of 15 amino acids. Trimming took off 0 bases at V and 11 bases at J, with 14 bases between the two ends. The germline CDR1 and CDR2 sequences are MNHNS and SASEGT. Here the CDR3 DNA reads TGTGCCAGCAGTGAAGCTTCGGGACGCCCAGCACCCCTCCACTTT. It encodes CASSEASGRPAPLHF.

This clonotype was found a few times. This sequence joins TRBV20-1 and TRBJ1-2, with D possibly matching TRBD1 (6 bases). V gave up 6 bases and J gave up 1 base, with 18 bases separating them. The CDR3 loop spans 15 amino acids. Germline V gene lookup returns CDR1 DFQATT and CDR2 SNEGSKA (reference sequence). The CDR3 bases are TGCAGTGCCGGGGGTGCGGACAGTCATAACTATGGCTACACCTTC. Translating it yields CSAGGADSHNYGYTF.

The chain joins TRBV7-9 to TRBJ2-7, with TRBD1 matching over 9 bases. Germline CDR1 SEHNR, CDR2 FQNEAQ (reference sequence). V shed 3 bases, J shed 2 bases, and the junction held 2 bases outside the gene matches. The CDR3 runs to 14 residues. CDR3 nucleotides: TGTGCCAGCAGCTTCCGGGACAGGGCCTACGAGCAGTACTTC. It codes for CASSFRDRAYEQYF.

In DNA, the CDR3 is TGTGCCAGCAGTTCCAGGGGGGCGAGCACAGATACGCAGTATTTT. It is translated as CASSSRGASTDTQYF. This chain links TRBV27 with TRBJ2-3; D is perhaps TRBD1 (7 bases). Trimming removed 4 bases at V and 0 bases at J, with 11 bases between. The CDR3 has 15 residues. CDR1 and CDR2 (germline): MNHEY, SMNVEV (reference sequence).

The sample holds many counts of this clonotype. The junction and the germline gene differ at one end; a read error may be behind it. V and J are TRBV5-1 and TRBJ2-2, with TRBD2 matching 9 bases. Germline CDR1 SGHRS, CDR2 YFSETQ. This CDR3 comprises 13 residues. The CDR3 coding sequence is TGTGCCAGCAGTCTAGCGGGGACCGGGGAGCTGTTTTTT. Translation: CASSLAGTGELFF.

This clonotype was picked up many times. CDR3 sequence: CSAQSGLAGGQEQYF. CDR3 DNA sequence: TGCAGTGCCCAAAGCGGACTAGCGGGAGGGCAAGAGCAGTACTTC. The chain carries TRBV20-1 and TRBJ2-7; 15 bases fit TRBD2. The CDR3 consists of 15 residues. Per germline, CDR1 DFQATT and CDR2 SNEGSKA (reference sequence). The V segment lost 6 bases and the J segment 7 bases; nucleotides outside the gene matches: 10.

At least ten counts were recorded for this clonotype. The chain is built from TRBV9 and TRBJ2-5; 7 bases align to TRBD2. The germline CDR1 and CDR2 sequences are SGDLS and YYNGEE. V lost 0 bases and J lost 5; bases outside the gene matches: 7. The CDR3 sequence is 15 residues long. The CDR3, as DNA: TGTGCCAGCAGCGTAGGGGCGGGAGTATTGGAGACCCAGTACTTC. This sequence encodes CASSVGAGVLETQYF.

Only a few counts were recorded for this clonotype. V and J are TRBV6-5 and TRBJ2-1, with no clear D. Trimming cost V 7 bases and J 5 bases, with 6 bases left between them. The CDR3 is 11 residues long. Germline V CDR1 and CDR2: MNHEY, SVGAGI. CDR3 DNA: TGTGCCAGCACAAGGCACAATGAGCAGTTCTTC. Encoded protein: CASTRHNEQFF.

The chain uses TRBV20-1 and TRBJ2-5, with a tentative D call TRBD1 (5 bases). This CDR3 comprises 13 residues. Germline V gene lookup returns CDR1 DFQATT and CDR2 SNEGSKA (reference sequence). V was trimmed by 3 bases and J by 5 bases, leaving 13 bases between them. CDR3 sequence: CSASNRGGETQYF. Written as DNA, the CDR3 is TGCAGTGCTAGCAATAGGGGTGGTGAGACCCAGTACTTC.

This chain uses TRBV5-4 with TRBJ1-2, with D perhaps TRBD1 (5 bases). CDR1 and CDR2 (germline): SGHNT, YYREEE (reference sequence). V was cut by 5 bases and J by 7 bases, with 12 bases left in between. The CDR3 is 12 amino acids. The CDR3 here is CASSPGGVGYTF. Here the CDR3 DNA reads TGTGCCAGCAGTCCCGGGGGGGTTGGCTACACCTTC.

The sample holds many counts of this clonotype. The V gene is TRBV20-1, the J gene TRBJ2-1, with D perhaps TRBD1 or TRBD2 (5 bases each). From germline, CDR1 is DFQATT and CDR2 SNEGSKA (reference sequence). With 5 bases removed from V and 4 bases from J, the gap between germline ends came to 18 bases. There are 15 residues in the CDR3. This CDR3 is CSAGRPGTVYNEQFF. Written as DNA, the CDR3 is TGCAGTGCTGGTCGGCCCGGGACGGTGTACAATGAGCAGTTCTTC.

This clonotype was counted ten times or more. The chain recombines TRBV5-1 with TRBJ2-4, with D perhaps matching TRBD1 (6 bases). The CDR3 length is 15 residues. Germline V lookup: CDR1 SGHRS, CDR2 YFSETQ. V lost 1 base and J 7 bases, leaving 15 bases between the germline ends. The CDR3 reads CASSLRSGEANIQYF. In DNA, the CDR3 is TGCGCCAGCAGCTTGCGGTCAGGGGAAGCGAACATTCAGTACTTC.

This clonotype appeared many times. The chain has TRBV6-6 and TRBJ2-7; no clear D gene. Trimming took off 5 bases at V and 5 bases at J, with 7 bases between the two ends. CDR3 length: 11 amino acids. In germline, CDR1 is MNHNY, CDR2 SVGAGI (reference sequence). The CDR3 here is CASSGRDEQYF. In DNA form, the CDR3 reads TGTGCCAGCAGTGGACGGGACGAGCAGTACTTC.

As to this clonotype: At one end, the junction sequence differs from germline, possibly due to a read error. The chain is built from TRBV20-1 and TRBJ2-1; the match to TRBD1 covers 7 bases. Per germline, CDR1 DFQATT and CDR2 SNEGSKA (reference sequence). CDR3 length: 14 amino acids. The DNA for the CDR3 is TGCAGTGCGAGAGCCCGGGACAGCATCAATGAGCAGTTCTTC. It translates to CSARARDSINEQFF.

This clonotype occurred once. The CDR3 here is CASSQEARTGIGYTF. CDR3 DNA: TGTGCCAGCAGCCAAGAAGCCCGCACCGGTATTGGCTACACCTTC. This chain joins TRBV4-2 and TRBJ1-2; D uncertain. Trimming took off 0 bases at V and 7 bases at J, with 15 bases between the two ends. The CDR3 is 15 amino acids. Germline CDR1 and CDR2: LGHNA and YNFKEQ.

This clonotype showed up many times. V gene TRBV20-1 combines with J gene TRBJ2-7; TRBD2 is a possible D gene (5 bases). This CDR3 spans 15 amino acids. V was shortened by 1 base and J by 2 bases, with 15 bases between the two germline ends. Germline V lookup: CDR1 DFQATT, CDR2 SNEGSKA (reference sequence). CDR3 bases: TGCAGTGCTAGAGTTGTGGGAGACCGTCCCTACGAGCAGTACTTC. Protein sequence: CSARVVGDRPYEQYF.

The chain combines TRBV7-6 with TRBJ2-1; D is unclear. Germline V gene sequence: CDR1 SGHVS, CDR2 FNYEAQ. The CDR3 covers 12 residues. V lost 3 bases, J lost 6 bases, and 6 bases lay in between. In nucleotides, the CDR3 is TGTGCCAGCAGCTTTACAGCCAATGAGCAGTTCTTC. This sequence encodes CASSFTANEQFF.

This clonotype was recorded at least ten times. This sequence joins TRBV5-6 and TRBJ2-5; D gene unclear. Germline V gene lookup returns CDR1 SGHDT and CDR2 YYEEEE. Trimming shortened V by 2 bases and J by 5 bases, and 19 bases separated the two germline ends. This CDR3 contains 16 residues. This CDR3 reads CASSFFGRKDQETQYF. CDR3 DNA sequence: TGTGCCAGCAGCTTTTTCGGTCGTAAGGATCAGGAGACCCAGTACTTC.

Details on this clonotype: A much larger clone sits a single nucleotide away, making a read error possible. DNA for the CDR3: TGTGCCAGCAGCTCAGGAACTGTAGCCAAAAACATGCAGTACTTC. Its translation is CASSSGTVAKNMQYF. The chain combines TRBV11-2 with TRBJ2-4; D gene unclear. The CDR3 spans 15 residues. Germline V gene sequence: CDR1 SGHAT, CDR2 FQNNGV.

Many counts were recorded for this clonotype. This chain joins TRBV20-1 and TRBJ2-7; D might be TRBD1 or TRBD2, each matching 5 bases. The V end was cut by 2 bases, the J end by 1 base, with 9 bases between. Germline assignment: CDR1 DFQATT and CDR2 SNEGSKA (reference sequence). The CDR3 has 13 residues. CDR3 residues: CSARWGGSYEQYF. The CDR3 DNA reads TGCAGTGCTAGATGGGGCGGGTCCTACGAGCAGTACTTC.

In its sample, this clonotype was seen many times. The chain recombines TRBV24-1 with TRBJ2-7; D may be TRBD2 (5 bases). This CDR3 is 13 amino acids long. The V and J ends lost 6 bases and 2 bases respectively, with 10 bases between them. Looked up from germline, CDR1 is KGHDR and CDR2 is SFDVKD. For the CDR3, the DNA is TGTGCCACCAGTTCGGCCGGGACCTACGAGCAGTACTTC. It specifies CATSSAGTYEQYF.

In its sample, this clonotype was seen many times. V usage is TRBV6-2 or TRBV6-3 and J usage is TRBJ1-4; D is possibly TRBD1 (5 bases). With 2 bases removed from V and 8 bases from J, the gap between germline ends came to 21 bases. CDR3 length equals 17 residues. Germline V gene lookup returns CDR1 MNHEY and CDR2 SVGEGT. CDR3 sequence (DNA): TGTGCCAGCAGTTACCGGAAACGCACAGGCCCAAGGGAAAAACTGTTTTTT. Its translation is CASSYRKRTGPREKLFF.

The rearrangement joins TRBV20-1 to TRBJ2-7; TRBD1 might be the D (6 bases). The CDR3 is made up of 11 amino acids. In germline, CDR1 is DFQATT, CDR2 SNEGSKA (reference sequence). Deletions cut 4 bases from V and 6 bases from J, with 10 bases between. CDR3: CSAIRQAEQYF. CDR3 in DNA: TGCAGTGCTATCCGACAGGCCGAGCAGTACTTC.

With regard to this clonotype: Given a much more abundant clone one base away, this may be a read error. The V call is TRBV20-1, the J call TRBJ2-7; the D gene is possibly TRBD2 (5 bases). Per germline, CDR1 DFQATT and CDR2 SNEGSKA (reference sequence). This CDR3 contains 12 residues. The CDR3 region has the DNA TGCTGTGCGCGGGTTAGATCCTACGAGCAGTACTTC. This encodes CCARVRSYEQYF.

This clonotype has at least ten counts. The chain is built from TRBV12-3 or TRBV12-4 and TRBJ2-6, with 8 positions matching TRBD1. The CDR3 contains 16 residues. With 5 bases clipped from V and 2 bases from J, the junction kept 5 bases outside the gene matches. CDR3 DNA sequence: TGTGCCAGCAGTCACAGGGGGTCTACTGGGGCCAACGTCCTGACTTTC. Its protein is CASSHRGSTGANVLTF.

This clonotype came up many times. The rearrangement links TRBV5-1 to TRBJ2-7; 9 positions agree with TRBD2. The CDR3 covers 13 residues. Per the germline V gene, CDR1 is SGHRS and CDR2 is YFSETQ. J lost 4 bases, V lost 6 bases, and 5 bases had no gene match. The CDR3 sequence is CASKVAGAYEQYF. The DNA of the CDR3 is TGCGCCAGCAAAGTAGCGGGAGCTTACGAGCAGTACTTC.

This chain joins TRBV5-1 and TRBJ2-3, with D perhaps matching TRBD2 (5 bases). The CDR3 consists of 13 residues. V was clipped by 7 bases and J by 5 bases, with 14 bases between them. In germline, CDR1 is SGHRS, CDR2 YFSETQ. CDR3 coding DNA: TGCGCCAGCGGCGGTCCGGGGAGAGATACGCAGTATTTT. As protein: CASGGPGRDTQYF.

This clonotype has at least ten counts. The rearrangement uses TRBV5-1 and TRBJ2-4, with 9 bases aligning to TRBD1. V was pared by 4 bases and J by 1 base, with 6 bases of the junction left unmatched. In germline, CDR1 is SGHRS, CDR2 YFSETQ. The CDR3 spans 16 residues. The DNA of the CDR3 is TGCGCCAGCAGCGATCAGGACAGGGGTGCCAAAAACATTCAGTACTTC. It encodes CASSDQDRGAKNIQYF.

This chain joins TRBV6-1 and TRBJ2-2; maybe TRBD2 (5 bases). Trimming removed 6 bases at V and 3 bases at J, with 11 bases between. The CDR3 is 14 amino acids. Per germline, CDR1 MNHNS and CDR2 SASEGT. CDR3 DNA: TGTGCCAGCAGCCTCCGGAGGTACACCGGGGAGCTGTTTTTT. Its translation: CASSLRRYTGELFF.

Turning to this clonotype: A much larger clone lies a single base off, so this may be a read error. The J gene is TRBJ2-3, the V gene TRBV10-3; D not resolved. Germline loops: CDR1 ENHRY, CDR2 SYGVKD. V lost 0 bases and J lost 10, with 8 bases in between. This CDR3 contains 12 residues. The DNA for the CDR3 is TGTGCCATCAGTGAGTCGGCCGATTCGCAGTATTTT. It encodes CAISESADSQYF.

This chain links TRBV20-1 with TRBJ1-5, with 10 bases that match TRBD1. Germline CDR1 DFQATT, CDR2 SNEGSKA (reference sequence). The V and J ends lost 1 base and 4 bases, in that order; junction bases with no gene match: 7. CDR3 length equals 16 residues. The CDR3 DNA follows: TGCAGTGCTAGAGCCGCGGACAGGGGGAGTAATCAGCCCCAGCATTTT. Its translation: CSARAADRGSNQPQHF.